This T cell receptor beta chain was identified in a study of blood T cell repertoires in COVID-19. Overall study: COVID-19 samples, acute and convalescent, were from the United States, Italy and Spain.

This CDR3 has 16 amino acids. V gave up 1 base and J gave up 0 bases, with 12 bases separating them. CDR1 and CDR2 (germline): SGHAT, FQNNGV. This clone was detected only once. Only in-frame clones appear in the TCRdb table, and some are missing; sequencing was by immunoSEQ multiplex PCR. The sample carries 85,000 to 100,000 clones, about 84% recorded once. The sequencing input was peripheral blood. The chain recombines TRBV11-2 with TRBJ1-1; D is possibly TRBD1 (6 bases). This sequence originates from a human donor in a cohort sampled during active COVID-19. Here the CDR3 reads CASSLGPGAVNTEAFF. As DNA, the CDR3 is TGTGCCAGCAGCTTAGGCCCAGGGGCCGTGAACACTGAAGCTTTCTTT.